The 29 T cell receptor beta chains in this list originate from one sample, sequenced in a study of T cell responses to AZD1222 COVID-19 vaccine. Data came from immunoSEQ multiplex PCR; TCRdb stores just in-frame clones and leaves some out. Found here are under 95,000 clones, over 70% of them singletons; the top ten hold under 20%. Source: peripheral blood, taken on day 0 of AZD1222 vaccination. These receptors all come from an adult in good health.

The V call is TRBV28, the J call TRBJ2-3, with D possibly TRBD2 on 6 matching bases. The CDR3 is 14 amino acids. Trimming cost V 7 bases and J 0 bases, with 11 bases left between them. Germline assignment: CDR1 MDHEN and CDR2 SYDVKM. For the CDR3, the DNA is TGTGCCAGCATTAGCGGTGCTAGCACAGATACGCAGTATTTT. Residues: CASISGASTDTQYF.

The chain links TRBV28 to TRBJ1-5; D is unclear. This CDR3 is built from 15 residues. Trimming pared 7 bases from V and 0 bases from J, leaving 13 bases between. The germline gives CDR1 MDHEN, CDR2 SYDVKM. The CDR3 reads CASTTAPYSNQPQHF. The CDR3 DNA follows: TGTGCCAGCACCACCGCCCCCTATAGCAATCAGCCCCAGCATTTT.

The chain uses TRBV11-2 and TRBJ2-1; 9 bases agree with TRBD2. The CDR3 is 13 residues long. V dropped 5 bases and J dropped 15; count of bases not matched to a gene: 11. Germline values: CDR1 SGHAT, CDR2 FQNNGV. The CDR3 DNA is TGTGCCAGCAGCGCCACTAGCGGGTACGAAGGGTTCTTC. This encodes CASSATSGYEGFF.

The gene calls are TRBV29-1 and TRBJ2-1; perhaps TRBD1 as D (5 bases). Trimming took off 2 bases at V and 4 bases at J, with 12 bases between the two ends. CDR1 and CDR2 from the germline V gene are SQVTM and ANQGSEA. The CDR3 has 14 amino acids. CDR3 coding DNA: TGCAGCGTTGAACGGCAGGGAAGTTACAATGAGCAGTTCTTC. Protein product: CSVERQGSYNEQFF.

CDR3 in amino acids: CSVDRGGTEAFF. The CDR3 DNA reads TGCAGCGTTGACAGGGGTGGCACTGAAGCTTTCTTT. The chain recombines TRBV29-1 with TRBJ1-1; perhaps TRBD1 as D (6 bases). Germline CDR1 reads SQVTM; CDR2 reads ANQGSEA. The CDR3 consists of 12 residues. The V and J ends lost 3 bases and 4 bases respectively, with 9 bases between them.

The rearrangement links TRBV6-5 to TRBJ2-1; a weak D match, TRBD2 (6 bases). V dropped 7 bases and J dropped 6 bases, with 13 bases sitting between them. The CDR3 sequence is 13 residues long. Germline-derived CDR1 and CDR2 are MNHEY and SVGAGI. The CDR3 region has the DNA TGTGCCAGCACTGGCGGGACTGCCAATGAGCAGTTCTTC. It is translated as CASTGGTANEQFF.

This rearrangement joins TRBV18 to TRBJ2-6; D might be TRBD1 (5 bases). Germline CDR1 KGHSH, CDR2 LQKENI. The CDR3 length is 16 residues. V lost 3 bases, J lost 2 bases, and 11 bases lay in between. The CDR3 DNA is TGTGCCAGCTCACCCCAGGGTAACCCTGGGGCCAACGTCCTGACTTTC. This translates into CASSPQGNPGANVLTF.

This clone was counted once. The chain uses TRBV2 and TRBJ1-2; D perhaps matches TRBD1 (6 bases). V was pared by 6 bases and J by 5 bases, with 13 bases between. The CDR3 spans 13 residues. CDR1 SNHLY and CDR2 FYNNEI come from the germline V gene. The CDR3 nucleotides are TGTGCCAGCAGGCAAGGACAGCCTTATGGCTACACCTTC. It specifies CASRQGQPYGYTF.

The chain's CDR3 is CASSFWGRRVNTEAFF. CDR3 nucleotide sequence: TGTGCCAGCAGCTTTTGGGGCAGGCGGGTGAACACTGAAGCTTTCTTT. The chain couples TRBV5-6 to TRBJ1-1, with D maybe TRBD1 (5 bases). Trimming took 2 bases from V and 0 from J, leaving 14 bases between them. This CDR3 has 16 amino acids. CDR1 is SGHDT and CDR2 is YYEEEE in the germline V gene. The full variable domain, in which reference TRBV5-6 and TRBJ1-1 provide the parts outside the CDR3, is DAGVTQSPTHLIKTRGQQVTLRCSPKSGHDTVSWYQQALGQGPQFIFQYYEEEERQRGNFPDRFSGHQFPNYSSELNVNALLLGDSALYLCASSFWGRRVNTEAFFGQGTRLTVV.

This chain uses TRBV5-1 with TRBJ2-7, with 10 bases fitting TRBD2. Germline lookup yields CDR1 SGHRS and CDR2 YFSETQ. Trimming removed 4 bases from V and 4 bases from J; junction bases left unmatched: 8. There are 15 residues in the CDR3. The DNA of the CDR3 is TGCGCCAGCAGCCCCCCAGGAGCGGGAGGGTACGAGCAGTACTTC. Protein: CASSPPGAGGYEQYF.

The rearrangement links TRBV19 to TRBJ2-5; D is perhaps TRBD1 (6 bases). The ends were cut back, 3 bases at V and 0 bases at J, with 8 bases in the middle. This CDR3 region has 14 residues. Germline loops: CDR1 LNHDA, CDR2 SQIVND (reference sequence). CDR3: CASSIDRNQETQYF. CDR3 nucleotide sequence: TGTGCCAGTAGTATCGACAGGAACCAAGAGACCCAGTACTTC.

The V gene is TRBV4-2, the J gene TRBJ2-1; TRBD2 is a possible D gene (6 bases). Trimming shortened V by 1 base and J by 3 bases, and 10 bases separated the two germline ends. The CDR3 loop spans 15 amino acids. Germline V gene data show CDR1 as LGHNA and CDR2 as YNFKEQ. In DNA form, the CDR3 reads TGTGCCAGCAGCCAAGCGGGAGTCGGCTACAATGAGCAGTTCTTC. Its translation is CASSQAGVGYNEQFF.

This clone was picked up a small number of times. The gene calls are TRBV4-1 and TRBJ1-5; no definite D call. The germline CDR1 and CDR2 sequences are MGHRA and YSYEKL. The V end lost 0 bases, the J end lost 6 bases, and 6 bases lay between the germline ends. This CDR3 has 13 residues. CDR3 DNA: TGCGCCAGCAGCCAAGATCAAGTTCAGCCCCAGCATTTT. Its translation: CASSQDQVQPQHF.

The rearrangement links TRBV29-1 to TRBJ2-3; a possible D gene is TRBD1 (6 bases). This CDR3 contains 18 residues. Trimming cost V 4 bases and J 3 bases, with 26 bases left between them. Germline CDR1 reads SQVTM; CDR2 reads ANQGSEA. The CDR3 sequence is CSVVNHNPGQFRTDTQYF. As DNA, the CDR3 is TGCAGCGTTGTAAACCACAACCCGGGACAATTCAGAACAGATACGCAGTATTTT.

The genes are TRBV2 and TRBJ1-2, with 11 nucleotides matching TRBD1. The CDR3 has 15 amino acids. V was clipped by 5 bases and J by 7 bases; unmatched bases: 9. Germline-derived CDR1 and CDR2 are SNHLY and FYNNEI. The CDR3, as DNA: TGTGCCAGCAGTATTAGGGGGACAGGGGGTTCTGGCTACACCTTC. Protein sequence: CASSIRGTGGSGYTF.

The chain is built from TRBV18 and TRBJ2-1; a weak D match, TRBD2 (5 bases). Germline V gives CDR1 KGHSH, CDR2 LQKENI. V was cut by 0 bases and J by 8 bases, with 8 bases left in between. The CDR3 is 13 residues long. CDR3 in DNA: TGTGCCAGCTCACCACCTAACGGGGATGAGCAGTTCTTC. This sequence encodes CASSPPNGDEQFF.

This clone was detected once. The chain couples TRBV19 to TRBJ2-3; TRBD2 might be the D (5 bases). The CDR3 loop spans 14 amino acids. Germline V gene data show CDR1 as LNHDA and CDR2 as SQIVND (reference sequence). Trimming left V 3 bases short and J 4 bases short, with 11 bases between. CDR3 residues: CASSMMGASDTQYF. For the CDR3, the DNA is TGTGCCAGTAGTATGATGGGAGCGTCAGATACGCAGTATTTT.

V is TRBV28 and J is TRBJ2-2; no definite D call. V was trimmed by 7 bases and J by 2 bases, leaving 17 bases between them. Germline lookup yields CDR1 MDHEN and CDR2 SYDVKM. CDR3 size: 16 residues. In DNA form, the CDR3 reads TGTGCCAGCACCCCTAGGGCGACACTCAACACCGGGGAGCTGTTTTTT. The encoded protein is CASTPRATLNTGELFF. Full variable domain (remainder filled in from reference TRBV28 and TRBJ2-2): DVKVTQSSRYLVKRTGEKVFLECVQDMDHENMFWYRQDPGLGLRLIYFSYDVKMKEKGDIPEGYSVSREKKERFSLILESASTNQTSMYLCASTPRATLNTGELFFGEGSRLTVL.

CDR3 DNA: TGTGCCACCAGTGATTTGCCAGGGTATACGCAGTATTTT. This translates into CATSDLPGYTQYF. V is TRBV24-1 and J is TRBJ2-3; possibly TRBD1 for D (5 bases). V lost 0 bases and J 7 bases, leaving 7 bases between the germline ends. Germline V gene data show CDR1 as KGHDR and CDR2 as SFDVKD. This CDR3 contains 13 residues.

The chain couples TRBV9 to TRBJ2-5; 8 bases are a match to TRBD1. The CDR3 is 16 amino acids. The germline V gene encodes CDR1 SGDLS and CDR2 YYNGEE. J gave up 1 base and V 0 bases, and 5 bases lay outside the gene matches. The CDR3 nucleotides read TGTGCCAGCAGCGTAGACAGGGGGACAGCCCAAGAGACCCAGTACTTC. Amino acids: CASSVDRGTAQETQYF.

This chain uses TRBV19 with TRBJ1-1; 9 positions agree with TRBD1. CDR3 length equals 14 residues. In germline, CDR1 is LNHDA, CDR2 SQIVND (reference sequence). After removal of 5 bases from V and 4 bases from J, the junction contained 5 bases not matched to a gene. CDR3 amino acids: CASSLTGGRTEAFF. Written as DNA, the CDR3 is TGTGCCAGTAGTTTAACAGGGGGCCGCACTGAAGCTTTCTTT.

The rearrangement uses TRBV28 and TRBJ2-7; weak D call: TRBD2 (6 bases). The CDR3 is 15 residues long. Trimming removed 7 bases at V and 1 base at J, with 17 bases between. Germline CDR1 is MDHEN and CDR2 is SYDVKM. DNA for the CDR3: TGTGCCAGCACCGGACGGGCAGGGAGGTCCTACGAGCAGTACTTC. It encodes CASTGRAGRSYEQYF.

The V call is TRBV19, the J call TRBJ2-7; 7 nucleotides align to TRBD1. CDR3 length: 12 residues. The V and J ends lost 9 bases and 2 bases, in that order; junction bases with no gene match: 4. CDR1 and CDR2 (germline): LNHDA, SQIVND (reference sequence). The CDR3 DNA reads TGTGCCAGCTCGGGACAGACCTACGAGCAGTACTTC. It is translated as CASSGQTYEQYF.

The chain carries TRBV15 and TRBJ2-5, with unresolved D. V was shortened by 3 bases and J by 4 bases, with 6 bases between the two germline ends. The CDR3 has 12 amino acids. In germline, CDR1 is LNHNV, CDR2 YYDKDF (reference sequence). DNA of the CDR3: TGTGCCACCAGCAGCCACTTAGAGACCCAGTACTTC. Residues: CATSSHLETQYF.

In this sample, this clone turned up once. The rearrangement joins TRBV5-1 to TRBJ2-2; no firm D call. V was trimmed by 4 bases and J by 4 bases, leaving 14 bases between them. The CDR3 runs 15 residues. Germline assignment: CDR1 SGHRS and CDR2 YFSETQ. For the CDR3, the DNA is TGCGCCAGCAGCCCCCGGGCCCGGAGCACCGGGGAGCTGTTTTTT. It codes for CASSPRARSTGELFF.

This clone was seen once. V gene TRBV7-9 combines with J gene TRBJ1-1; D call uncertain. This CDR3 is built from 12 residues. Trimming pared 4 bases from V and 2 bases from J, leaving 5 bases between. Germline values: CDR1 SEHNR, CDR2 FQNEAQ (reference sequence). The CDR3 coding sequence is TGTGCCAGCAGCTCTCAAAACACTGAAGCTTTCTTT. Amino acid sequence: CASSSQNTEAFF. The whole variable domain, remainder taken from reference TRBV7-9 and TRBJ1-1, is DTGVSQNPRHKITKRGQNVTFRCDPISEHNRLYWYRQTLGQGPEFLTYFQNEAQLEKSRLLSDRFSAERPKGSFSTLEIQRTEQGDSAMYLCASSSQNTEAFFGQGTRLTVV.

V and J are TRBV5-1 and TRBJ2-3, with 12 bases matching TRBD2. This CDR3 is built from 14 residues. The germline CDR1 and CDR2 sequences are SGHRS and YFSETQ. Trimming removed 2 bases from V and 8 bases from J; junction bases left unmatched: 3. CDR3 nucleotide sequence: TGCGCCAGCAGCTTTCCACTAGCGGGAGGTACGCAGTATTTT. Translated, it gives CASSFPLAGGTQYF.

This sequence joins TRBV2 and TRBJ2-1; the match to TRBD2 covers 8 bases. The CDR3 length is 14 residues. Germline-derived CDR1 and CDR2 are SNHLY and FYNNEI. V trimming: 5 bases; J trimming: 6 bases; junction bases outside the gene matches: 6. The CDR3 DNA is TGTGCCAGCAGTCAAATGACTAGCGTCAATGAGCAGTTCTTC. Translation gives CASSQMTSVNEQFF.

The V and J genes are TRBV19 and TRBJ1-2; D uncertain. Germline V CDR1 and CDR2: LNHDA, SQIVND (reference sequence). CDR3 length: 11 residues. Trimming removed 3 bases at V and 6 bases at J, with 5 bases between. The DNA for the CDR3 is TGTGCCAGTAGTATTTACGATGGCTACACCTTC. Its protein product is CASSIYDGYTF.